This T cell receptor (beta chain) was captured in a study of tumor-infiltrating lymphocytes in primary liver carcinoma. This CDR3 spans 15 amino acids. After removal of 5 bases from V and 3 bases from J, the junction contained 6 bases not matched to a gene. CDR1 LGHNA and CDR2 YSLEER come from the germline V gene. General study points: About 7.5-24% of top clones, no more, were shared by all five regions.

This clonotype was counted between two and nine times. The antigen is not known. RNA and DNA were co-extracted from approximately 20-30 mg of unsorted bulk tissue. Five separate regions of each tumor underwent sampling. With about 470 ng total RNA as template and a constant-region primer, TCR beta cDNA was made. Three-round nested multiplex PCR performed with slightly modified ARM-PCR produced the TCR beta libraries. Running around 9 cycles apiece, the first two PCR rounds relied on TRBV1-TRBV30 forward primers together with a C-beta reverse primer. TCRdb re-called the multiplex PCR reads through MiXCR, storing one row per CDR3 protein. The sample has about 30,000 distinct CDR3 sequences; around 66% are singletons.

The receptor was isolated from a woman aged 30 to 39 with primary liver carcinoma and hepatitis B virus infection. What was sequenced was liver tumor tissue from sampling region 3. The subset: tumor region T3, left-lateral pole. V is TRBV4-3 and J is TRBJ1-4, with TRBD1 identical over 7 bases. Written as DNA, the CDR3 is TGCGCCAGCAGCACACACAGGGGTGCTAATGAAAAACTGTTTTTT. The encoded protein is CASSTHRGANEKLFF.